This is a list of T cell receptor beta chains from one sample in a study of blood T cell repertoires in COVID-19. Measured with immunoSEQ multiplex PCR; TCRdb has only the in-frame clones, and not every one. The sample holds about 250,000 clones, 80% to 85% seen once. Material: peripheral blood. The receptors here all came from a woman between 40 and 50 years old who had recovered from COVID-19. The CDR3 runs from the conserved cysteine through the conserved F or W. A D gene is named only where the DNA matches it firmly. Rows give clone size only sometimes, using once, few, many, or a class for an expanded clone.

>TRBV14|.|.|TRBJ2-5
CASSPNRETQYF
TGTGCCAGCAGCCCGAACAGGGAGACCCAGTACTTC
>TRBV19|TRBD1|once|TRBJ2-1
CASTSGTGVYNEQFF
TGTGCCAGCACTTCCGGGACAGGGGTATACAATGAGCAGTTCTTC
>TRBV25-1|.|.|TRBJ1-5
CASSEPSGGGHSNQPQHF
TGTGCCAGCAGTGAACCTTCGGGAGGGGGACATAGCAATCAGCCCCAGCATTTT
>TRBV19|.|.|TRBJ2-3
CASSIWAGFSTDTQYF
TGTGCCAGTAGTATCTGGGCAGGTTTTAGCACAGATACGCAGTATTTT
>TRBV2|.|.|TRBJ1-6
CASSVTENSPLHF
TGTGCCAGCAGCGTGACTGAAAATTCACCCCTCCACTTT
>TRBV5-4|.|.|TRBJ2-7
CASSLVGGRIHEQYF
TGTGCCAGCAGCTTGGTCGGGGGGCGCATCCACGAGCAGTACTTC
>TRBV18|.|.|TRBJ2-7
CASSPRLASYEQYF
TGTGCCAGCTCACCACGGCTAGCTTCCTACGAGCAGTACTTC
>TRBV2|TRBD1|.|TRBJ2-7
CASSRDRDFEQYF
TGTGCCAGCAGTAGGGACAGGGATTTCGAGCAGTACTTC
>TRBV11-3|TRBD2|.|TRBJ2-3
CASSTWTSGVPVITDTQYF
TGTGCCAGCAGCACCTGGACTAGCGGGGTCCCAGTAATCACAGATACGCAGTATTTT
>TRBV6-5|.|.|TRBJ1-2
CASRTTVKGSYTF
TGTGCCAGCAGGACGACAGTAAAGGGTTCCTACACCTTC
>TRBV5-1|TRBD2|.|TRBJ2-1
CASSLGAGTSAYNEQFF
TGCGCCAGCAGCTTGGGAGCGGGGACCTCCGCATACAATGAGCAGTTCTTC
>TRBV7-2|TRBD1|.|TRBJ2-5
CASSLAMGQGAGETQYF
TGTGCCAGCAGCTTAGCAATGGGACAGGGGGCTGGGGAGACCCAGTACTTC
>TRBV11-2|TRBD1|.|TRBJ2-1
CASRRNRGRSYNEQFF
TGTGCCAGCAGGCGGAACAGGGGTAGGTCCTACAATGAGCAGTTCTTC
>TRBV4-1|TRBD2|.|TRBJ2-7
CASSQYPSSGASYEQYF
TGCGCCAGCAGCCAATACCCTTCTAGCGGCGCCTCCTACGAGCAGTACTTC
>TRBV28|.|few|TRBJ2-7
CASSSPTPSSYEQYF
TGTGCCAGCAGTTCACCCACCCCGAGCTCCTACGAGCAGTACTTC
>TRBV6-5|TRBD1|.|TRBJ2-7
CASSYGTDSYEQYF
TGTGCCAGCAGTTACGGGACAGATAGCTACGAGCAGTACTTC
>TRBV5-1|.|.|TRBJ1-3
CASSLGPSGSGNTIYF
TGCGCCAGCAGCTTGGGTCCTAGCGGCTCTGGAAACACCATATATTTT
>TRBV7-2|.|.|TRBJ1-1
CASSLGYRATEAFF
TGTGCCAGCAGCTTAGGGTACAGGGCCACTGAAGCTTTCTTT
>TRBV4-2|TRBD1|.|TRBJ1-6
CASSQNRGSPLHF
TGTGCCAGCAGCCAGAACAGGGGTTCACCCCTCCACTTT
>TRBV7-6|.|.|TRBJ2-3
CASSLMLADTQYF
TGTGCCAGCAGCCTGATGCTAGCAGATACGCAGTATTTT
>TRBV29-1|TRBD1|.|TRBJ2-7
CSVRQGKFSYEQYF
TGCAGCGTTCGACAGGGCAAGTTCTCCTACGAGCAGTACTTC
>TRBV11-2|TRBD1|.|TRBJ2-1
CASSSGQGNNEQFF
TGTGCCAGCAGCTCGGGACAGGGCAACAATGAGCAGTTCTTC
>TRBV2|.|.|TRBJ2-1
CASSDTQGLSSYNEQFF
TGTGCCAGCAGTGATACCCAGGGGCTAAGCTCCTACAATGAGCAGTTCTTC
>TRBV28|.|.|TRBJ2-3
CASRPGLGTQYF
TGTGCCAGCAGACCGGGACTTGGCACGCAGTATTTT
>TRBV12-3/TRBV12-4|.|.|TRBJ1-2
CASSLRNYGYTF
TGTGCCAGCAGTTTACGGAACTATGGCTACACCTTC
>TRBV28|.|once|TRBJ1-5
CASSVPIGGNQPQHF
TGTGCCAGCTCGGTACCCATCGGGGGGAATCAGCCCCAGCATTTT
>TRBV7-9|TRBD1|.|TRBJ2-3
CANSFGQGKTDTQYF
TGTGCCAACTCCTTCGGACAGGGCAAAACAGATACGCAGTATTTT
>TRBV7-2|.|.|TRBJ2-7
CASSLRGREYF
TGTGCCAGCAGCTTAAGGGGAAGGGAGTACTTC
>TRBV6-5|TRBD1|many|TRBJ1-2
CASSYGQATRIYTF
TGTGCCAGCAGTTACGGACAGGCCACTCGTATCTACACCTTC
>TRBV2|TRBD1|.|TRBJ1-4
CASRRRPGQLNEKLFF
TGTGCCAGCAGGAGACGACCGGGACAGCTTAATGAAAAACTGTTTTTT
>TRBV7-6|TRBD2|.|TRBJ2-3
CASSPWTSGGASTDTQYF
TGTGCCAGCAGCCCTTGGACTAGCGGGGGGGCTAGCACAGATACGCAGTATTTT
>TRBV29-1|.|.|TRBJ1-1
CSVAQGWGMNTEAFF
TGCAGCGTTGCCCAGGGGTGGGGTATGAACACTGAAGCTTTCTTT
>TRBV6-5|.|once|TRBJ1-6
CASSYSGRTYSPLHF
TGTGCCAGCAGTTACTCGGGAAGGACTTATTCACCCCTCCACTTT
>TRBV4-2|TRBD2|.|TRBJ2-5
CASSQAQSSGGQETQYF
TGTGCCAGCAGCCAAGCCCAGTCTAGCGGGGGGCAAGAGACCCAGTACTTC
>TRBV6-1|.|.|TRBJ1-5
CASSEAYSNQPQHF
TGTGCCAGCAGTGAAGCATATAGCAATCAGCCCCAGCATTTT
>TRBV19|.|.|TRBJ2-1
CASSSSRGAPYNEQFF
TGTGCCAGTAGTTCCTCCAGGGGGGCCCCGTACAATGAGCAGTTCTTC
>TRBV2|.|.|TRBJ2-1
CASSRDRYNEQFF
TGTGCCAGCAGTCGAGACAGGTACAATGAGCAGTTCTTC
>TRBV5-1|TRBD2|.|TRBJ2-3
CASSFDGGGATDTQYF
TGCGCCAGCAGCTTCGATGGCGGGGGGGCCACAGATACGCAGTATTTT
>TRBV28|.|.|TRBJ1-1
CASSRLMGPEAFF
TGTGCCAGCAGCCGACTGATGGGGCCTGAAGCTTTCTTT
>TRBV11-3|.|once|TRBJ2-5
CASSLAGGIGQETQYF
TGTGCCAGCAGCTTAGCGGGGGGCATAGGCCAAGAGACCCAGTACTTC
>TRBV5-1|.|few|TRBJ2-2
CASSSDRQNTGELFF
TGCGCCAGCAGCTCGGACAGACAGAACACCGGGGAGCTGTTTTTT
>TRBV6-4|TRBD1|.|TRBJ2-7
CASSNKVGTASYEQYF
TGTGCCAGCAGCAATAAGGTCGGGACAGCCTCTTACGAGCAGTACTTC
>TRBV6-5|.|.|TRBJ2-7
CASSYSIFRSYEQYF
TGTGCCAGCAGTTACTCGATTTTCAGATCCTACGAGCAGTACTTC
>TRBV14|.|.|TRBJ2-3
CASSGDTQYF
TGTGCCTCTTCGGGAGATACGCAGTATTTT
>TRBV19|TRBD1|.|TRBJ1-5
CASRGTGNRHQPQHF
TGTGCCAGTAGAGGGACAGGGAACCGGCACCAGCCCCAGCATTTT
>TRBV6-1|TRBD1|.|TRBJ2-7
CASSEVDRAMGEQYF
TGTGCCAGCAGTGAAGTGGACAGGGCCATGGGCGAGCAGTACTTC
>TRBV2|.|.|TRBJ2-1
CASIATLSSYNEQFF
TGTGCCAGCATAGCCACCTTGAGCTCCTACAATGAGCAGTTCTTC
>TRBV6-1|TRBD1|.|TRBJ2-7
CASSDHSGTAYEQYF
TGTGCCAGCAGTGACCATTCCGGGACAGCCTACGAGCAGTACTTC
>TRBV6-1|.|.|TRBJ1-5
CASSELIDYGFQPQHF
TGTGCCAGCAGTGAACTGATCGATTACGGGTTTCAGCCCCAGCATTTT
>TRBV6-5|.|.|TRBJ2-2
CASSYAGINTGELFF
TGTGCCAGCAGTTACGCGGGGATCAACACCGGGGAGCTGTTTTTT
>TRBV4-1|TRBD1|.|TRBJ1-2
CASSHPDRTNYGYTF
TGCGCCAGCAGCCACCCGGACAGGACTAACTATGGCTACACCTTC
>TRBV28|.|.|TRBJ2-7
CASSPGTFSYEQYF
TGTGCCAGCAGTCCCGGGACTTTCTCCTACGAGCAGTACTTC
>TRBV11-3|TRBD1|.|TRBJ1-6
CASSLVGQGMGSPLHF
TGTGCCAGCAGCTTAGTAGGACAGGGGATGGGTTCACCCCTCCACTTT